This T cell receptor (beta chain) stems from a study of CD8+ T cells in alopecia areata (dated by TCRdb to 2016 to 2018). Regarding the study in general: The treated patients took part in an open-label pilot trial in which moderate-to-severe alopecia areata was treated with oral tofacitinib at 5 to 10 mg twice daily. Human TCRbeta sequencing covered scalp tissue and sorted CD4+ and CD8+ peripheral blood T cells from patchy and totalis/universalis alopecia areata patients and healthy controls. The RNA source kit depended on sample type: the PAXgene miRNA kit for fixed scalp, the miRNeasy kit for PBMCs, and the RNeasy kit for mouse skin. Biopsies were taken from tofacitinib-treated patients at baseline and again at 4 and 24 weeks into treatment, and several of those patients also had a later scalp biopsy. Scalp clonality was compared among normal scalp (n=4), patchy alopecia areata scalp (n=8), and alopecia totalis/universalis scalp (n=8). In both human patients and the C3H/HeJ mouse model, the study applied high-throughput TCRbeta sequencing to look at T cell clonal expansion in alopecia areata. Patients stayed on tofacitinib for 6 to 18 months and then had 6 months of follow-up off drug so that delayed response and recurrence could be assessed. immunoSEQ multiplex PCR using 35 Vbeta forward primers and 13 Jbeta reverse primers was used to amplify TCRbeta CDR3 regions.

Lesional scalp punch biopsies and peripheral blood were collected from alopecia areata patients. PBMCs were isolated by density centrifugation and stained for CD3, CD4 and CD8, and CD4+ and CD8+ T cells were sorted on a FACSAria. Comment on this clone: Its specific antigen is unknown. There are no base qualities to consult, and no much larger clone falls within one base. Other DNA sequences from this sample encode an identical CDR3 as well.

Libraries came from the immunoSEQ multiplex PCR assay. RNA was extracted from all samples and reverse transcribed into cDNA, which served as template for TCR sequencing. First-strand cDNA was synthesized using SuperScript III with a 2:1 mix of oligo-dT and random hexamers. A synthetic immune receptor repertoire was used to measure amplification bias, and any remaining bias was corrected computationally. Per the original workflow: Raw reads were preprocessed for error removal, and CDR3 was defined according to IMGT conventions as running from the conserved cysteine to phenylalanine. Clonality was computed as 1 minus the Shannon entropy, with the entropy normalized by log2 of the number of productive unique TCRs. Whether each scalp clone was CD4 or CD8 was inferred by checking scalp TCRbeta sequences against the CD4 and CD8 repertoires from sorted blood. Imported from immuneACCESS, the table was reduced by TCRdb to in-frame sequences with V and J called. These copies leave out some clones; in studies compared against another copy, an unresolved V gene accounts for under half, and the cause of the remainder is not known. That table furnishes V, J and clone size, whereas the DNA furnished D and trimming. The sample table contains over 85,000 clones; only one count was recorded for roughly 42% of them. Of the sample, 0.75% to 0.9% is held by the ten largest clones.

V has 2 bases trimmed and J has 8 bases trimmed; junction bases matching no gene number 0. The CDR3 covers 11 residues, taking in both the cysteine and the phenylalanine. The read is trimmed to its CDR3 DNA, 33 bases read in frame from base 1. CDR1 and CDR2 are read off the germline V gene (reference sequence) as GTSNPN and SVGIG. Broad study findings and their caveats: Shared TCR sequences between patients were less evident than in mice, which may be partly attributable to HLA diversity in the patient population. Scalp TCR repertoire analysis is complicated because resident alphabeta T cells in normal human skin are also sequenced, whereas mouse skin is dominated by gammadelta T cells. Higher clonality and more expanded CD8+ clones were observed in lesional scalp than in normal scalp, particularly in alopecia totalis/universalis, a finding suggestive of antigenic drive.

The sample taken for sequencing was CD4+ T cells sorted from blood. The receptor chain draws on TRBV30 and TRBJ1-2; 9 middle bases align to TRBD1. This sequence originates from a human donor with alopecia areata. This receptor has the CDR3 CAWSTGGGYTF. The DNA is TGTGCCTGGAGTACAGGGGGCGGCTACACCTTC.